The T cell receptor (beta chain) described here comes from a study of glioma-infiltrating T cells after dendritic cell vaccination. Germline V gives CDR1 MDHEN, CDR2 SYDVKM. The CDR3 contains 13 residues. V gave up 2 bases and J gave up 4 bases, with 8 bases separating them. Clones were read by immunoSEQ multiplex PCR, and TCRdb kept only the in-frame ones, dropping some. Of under 100,000 clones listed, around 85% are singletons. This clonotype was obtained from a human donor with glioblastoma. The sample in question was blood, obtained before dendritic cell vaccination. This chain links TRBV28 with TRBJ1-2; TRBD1 might be the D (5 bases). The CDR3 here is CASSLTGAYGYTF. The CDR3 DNA sequence: TGTGCCAGCAGTTTAACAGGTGCCTATGGCTACACCTTC.